This is a list of T cell receptor beta chains from one sample in a study of CD8 T cells in Susac syndrome. TCRdb reanalysed the immunoSEQ multiplex PCR reads using MiXCR and keeps one entry per CDR3 protein. The table has about 66,000 distinct CDR3 sequences, roughly 94% seen once. Sequencing was carried out using CD8+ T cells from PBMCs. Every receptor here comes from a human donor with multiple sclerosis. Each CDR3 is given with its conserved first and last residue. The order of the fields is J gene, V gene, D gene, clone size, CDR3 protein, CDR3 DNA. The D gene is left open where the match is weak. A clone size is listed for some rows: how often the clone was seen (once, few, many), or a class if it is expanded.

>TRBJ2-7|TRBV5-6|TRBD1|NA
CASSSTGVRNEQYF
TGTGCCAGCAGCTCTACAGGGGTCCGTAACGAGCAGTACTTC
>TRBJ2-7|TRBV25-1|NA|once
CASSDGGYVGDEQYF
TGTGCCAGCAGTGATGGAGGGTACGTAGGAGACGAGCAGTACTTC
>TRBJ1-2|TRBV24-1|TRBD1|NA
CATSEGTAGYTF
TGTGCCACCAGTGAAGGGACAGCCGGCTACACCTTC
>TRBJ2-5|TRBV7-9|TRBD1|NA
CASSPPGTGVFQETQYF
TGTGCCAGCAGCCCCCCCGGGACAGGGGTTTTCCAAGAGACCCAGTACTTC
>TRBJ2-5|TRBV7-9|NA|NA
CASSPPRASLYQETQYF
TGTGCCAGCAGCCCCCCGCGGGCAAGCTTGTACCAAGAGACCCAGTACTTC
>TRBJ2-1|TRBV19|NA|NA
CASWGIGGNSPTSNEQFF
TGTGCCAGTTGGGGAATCGGCGGGAACTCTCCTACAAGCAATGAGCAGTTCTTC
>TRBJ2-7|TRBV7-9|TRBD1|NA
CASSSRQGASYEQYF
TGTGCCAGCAGCTCCCGACAGGGGGCTTCCTACGAGCAGTACTTC
>TRBJ2-7|TRBV5-6|NA|once
CASSLQGESYEQYF
TGTGCCAGCAGCTTGCAGGGTGAGTCCTACGAGCAGTACTTC
>TRBJ2-1|TRBV27|NA|NA
CASTMGGDRQFF
TGTGCCAGCACTATGGGGGGGGACAGGCAGTTCTTC
>TRBJ2-5|TRBV7-9|TRBD1|NA
CASSQGTVGTQYF
TGTGCCAGCAGCCAAGGGACAGTCGGGACCCAGTACTTC
>TRBJ1-5|TRBV5-8|NA|NA
CASSPPPGRGNQPQHF
TGTGCCAGCAGCCCACCCCCGGGGAGGGGCAATCAGCCCCAGCATTTT
>TRBJ2-7|TRBV20-1|NA|once
CSAGDGLSYEQYF
TGCAGTGCTGGGGACGGACTCTCCTACGAGCAGTACTTC
>TRBJ2-5|TRBV28|NA|NA
CASMGDQETQYF
TGTGCCAGCATGGGGGACCAAGAGACCCAGTACTTC
>TRBJ1-6|TRBV30|NA|NA
CAWSEGRNYNSPLHF
TGTGCCTGGAGTGAAGGACGGAACTATAATTCACCCCTCCACTTT
>TRBJ2-1|TRBV24-1|NA|once
CATSDSIIGEQFF
TGTGCCACCAGTGATTCCATAATCGGTGAGCAGTTCTTC
>TRBJ2-3|TRBV27|TRBD2|NA
CAAASLAATDTQYF
TGTGCCGCCGCTTCACTAGCGGCCACAGATACGCAGTATTTT
>TRBJ2-1|TRBV25-1|NA|NA
CASSSTDYNEQFF
TGTGCCAGCAGTTCAACGGACTACAATGAGCAGTTCTTC
>TRBJ2-6|TRBV27|TRBD1|once
CASSLDRVHSGANVLTF
TGTGCCAGCAGTTTAGACAGGGTACACTCTGGGGCCAACGTCCTGACTTTC
>TRBJ1-2|TRBV7-9|TRBD1|NA
CASSSPDREIYGYTF
TGTGCCAGCAGCTCCCCGGACAGGGAAATCTATGGCTACACCTTC
>TRBJ1-2|TRBV4-1|NA|NA
CASSQDHRAGYTF
TGCGCCAGCAGCCAAGATCACAGGGCGGGCTACACCTTC
>TRBJ2-5|TRBV5-6|TRBD2|NA
CASSSPRLAGEETQYF
TGTGCCAGCAGCTCCCCCCGACTAGCGGGGGAAGAGACCCAGTACTTC
>TRBJ2-7|TRBV29-1|NA|NA
CSVEMGGGSSEQYF
TGCAGCGTTGAAATGGGGGGCGGGAGTAGCGAGCAGTACTTC
>TRBJ1-1|TRBV20-1|TRBD1|once
CSALHRGRGTEAFF
TGCAGTGCTCTTCACAGGGGCCGGGGGACTGAAGCTTTCTTT
>TRBJ2-3|TRBV2|NA|NA
CASSGRPVRYF
TGTGCCAGCAGTGGGCGCCCCGTTCGGTATTTT
>TRBJ2-6|TRBV23-1|TRBD1|NA
CASSEFERQGAAGANVLTF
TGCGCCAGCAGTGAGTTCGAAAGACAGGGGGCTGCTGGGGCCAACGTCCTGACTTTC
>TRBJ2-7|TRBV7-9|TRBD2|NA
CASSSFSSGSSYEQYF
TGTGCCAGCAGCTCATTCTCTAGCGGGAGTTCCTACGAGCAGTACTTC
>TRBJ2-1|TRBV12-3/TRBV12-4|NA|NA
CASSLVFDNEQFF
TGTGCCAGCAGTTTAGTTTTCGACAATGAGCAGTTCTTC
>TRBJ2-3|TRBV29-1|NA|once
CSITGPFTDTQYF
TGCAGCATAACGGGTCCCTTCACAGATACGCAGTATTTT
>TRBJ2-7|TRBV6-5|NA|NA
CASSYSPRASAYEQYF
TGTGCCAGCAGTTACTCCCCCCGTGCTAGCGCGTACGAGCAGTACTTC